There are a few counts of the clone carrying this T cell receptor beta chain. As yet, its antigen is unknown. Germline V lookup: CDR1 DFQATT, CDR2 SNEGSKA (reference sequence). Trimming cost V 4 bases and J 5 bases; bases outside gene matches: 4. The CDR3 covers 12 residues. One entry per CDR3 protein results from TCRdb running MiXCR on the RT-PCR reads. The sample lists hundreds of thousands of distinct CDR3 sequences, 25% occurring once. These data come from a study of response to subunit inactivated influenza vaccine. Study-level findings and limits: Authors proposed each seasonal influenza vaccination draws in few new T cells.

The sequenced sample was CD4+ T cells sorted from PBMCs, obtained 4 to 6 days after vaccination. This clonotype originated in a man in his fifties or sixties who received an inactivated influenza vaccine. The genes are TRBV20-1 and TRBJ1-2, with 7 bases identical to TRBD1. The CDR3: CSAKGQAYGYTF. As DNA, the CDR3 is TGCAGTGCTAAAGGACAGGCGTATGGCTACACCTTC.